These T cell receptor beta chains were read from a single sample in a study of Ad26.COV2.S vaccination and SARS-CoV-2 variants. This table comes from immunoSEQ multiplex PCR, and its TCRdb copy is limited to in-frame clones, with some not included. The sample yields about 350,000 clones, around 89% seen once. This specimen consisted of peripheral blood, obtained in a trial of Ad26.COV2.S vaccine versus placebo. The receptors originated from a person between 18 and 65 years old who received the Ad26.COV2.S COVID-19 vaccine or a placebo. CDR3s include the opening cysteine and the closing phenylalanine or tryptophan. D genes are given only for firm matches. Expanded clones get a size class; other rows say once, few or many, or leave the size out.

.	TRBV12-3/TRBV12-4	13	TRBD1	TRBJ1-2	CASSLTGVYGYTF	TGTGCCAGCAGTTTAACAGGGGTCTATGGCTACACCTTC
.	TRBV19	17	TRBD2	TRBJ2-1	CASSMASGRLGTWRQFF	TGTGCCAGTAGTATGGCTAGCGGGAGGCTGGGGACGTGGAGGCAGTTCTTC
.	TRBV3-1/TRBV3-2	16	TRBD2	TRBJ2-3	CASSQGSGRAADTQYF	TGTGCCAGCAGCCAAGGGAGCGGGAGGGCCGCAGATACGCAGTATTTT
once	TRBV28	14	TRBD2	TRBJ2-7	CASSPGLAVYEQYF	TGTGCCAGCAGTCCGGGACTAGCGGTCTACGAGCAGTACTTC
once	TRBV5-1	14	TRBD1	TRBJ2-7	CASSLETGGYEQYF	TGCGCCAGCAGCTTGGAGACAGGGGGCTACGAGCAGTACTTC
.	TRBV28	12	.	TRBJ2-2	CASLLSTGELFF	TGTGCCAGCCTTTTAAGCACCGGGGAGCTGTTTTTT
.	TRBV21-1	13	.	TRBJ1-1	CASSTEGRAEAFF	TGTGCCAGCAGCACGGAAGGGAGGGCTGAAGCTTTCTTT
.	TRBV7-2	15	.	TRBJ2-3	CASSLPADNTDTQYF	TGTGCCAGCAGCCTTCCGGCGGACAACACAGATACGCAGTATTTT
.	TRBV27	15	.	TRBJ2-2	CASSLSGSQAGELFF	TGTGCCAGCAGTTTAAGTGGGAGTCAAGCCGGGGAGCTGTTTTTT
.	TRBV7-9	15	.	TRBJ1-1	CASSLSSTANTEAFF	TGTGCCAGCAGCCTTTCGTCGACTGCGAACACTGAAGCTTTCTTT
.	TRBV5-6	19	.	TRBJ1-2	CASSLEGEAGLLQHYGYTF	TGTGCCAGCAGCTTGGAAGGGGAAGCAGGCCTTTTACAACACTATGGCTACACCTTC
.	TRBV11-2	12	.	TRBJ2-1	CASSGGGLEQFF	TGTGCCAGCAGCGGGGGGGGCTTGGAGCAGTTCTTC
.	TRBV27	14	.	TRBJ1-1	CASSLSTLNTEAFF	TGTGCCAGCAGTTTATCGACATTGAACACTGAAGCTTTCTTT
.	TRBV30	14	.	TRBJ2-1	CAWSVGTAYNEQFF	TGTGCCTGGAGTGTAGGGACTGCCTACAATGAGCAGTTCTTC
.	TRBV9	15	.	TRBJ2-7	CASSLLSTDPYEQYF	TGTGCCAGCAGCCTTTTATCGACAGACCCCTACGAGCAGTACTTC
.	TRBV19	14	TRBD1	TRBJ2-7	CASRDRAGSYEQYF	TGTGCCAGTCGCGACAGGGCCGGCTCCTACGAGCAGTACTTC
.	TRBV25-1	14	.	TRBJ1-1	CASSEYQGHTEAFF	TGTGCCAGCAGTGAATACCAGGGTCACACTGAAGCTTTCTTT
.	TRBV7-2	13	.	TRBJ2-1	CASSPDGNNEQFF	TGTGCCAGCAGCCCGGACGGAAACAATGAGCAGTTCTTC
.	TRBV18	15	.	TRBJ1-3	CASSPTATGGNTIYF	TGTGCCAGCTCACCCACCGCGACAGGCGGAAACACCATATATTTT
few	TRBV19	12	.	TRBJ1-5	CASGRGNQPQHF	TGTGCCAGTGGACGAGGCAATCAGCCCCAGCATTTT
.	TRBV12-5	11	.	TRBJ1-1	CASGPGTEAFF	TGTGCTAGTGGACCAGGGACCGAAGCTTTCTTT
.	TRBV7-9	15	.	TRBJ2-7	CASSLAGASGYEQYF	TGTGCCAGCAGCTTAGCGGGGGCTAGCGGTTACGAGCAGTACTTC
.	TRBV28	17	.	TRBJ1-1	CASSFRGPTNLNTEAFF	TGTGCCAGCAGTTTTCGAGGGCCAACAAATTTGAACACTGAAGCTTTCTTT
.	TRBV12-3/TRBV12-4	12	.	TRBJ2-7	CASSLETWEQYF	TGTGCCAGCAGTTTAGAAACGTGGGAGCAGTACTTC
.	TRBV7-2	15	.	TRBJ1-5	CASSPSGYSNQPQHF	TGTGCCAGCAGCCCCAGTGGTTATAGCAATCAGCCCCAGCATTTT
.	TRBV24-1	15	.	TRBJ2-4	CATSHNRAAKNIQYF	TGTGCCACCAGTCATAACAGGGCGGCCAAAAACATTCAGTACTTC
.	TRBV19	12	.	TRBJ2-1	CASSIETTEQFF	TGTGCCAGTAGTATAGAAACGACAGAGCAGTTCTTC
.	TRBV4-2	16	TRBD2	TRBJ2-1	CASSQDNSGGYNEQFF	TGTGCCAGCAGCCAAGATAATAGCGGGGGGTACAATGAGCAGTTCTTC
.	TRBV19	14	.	TRBJ1-6	CASSYQGGNSPLHF	TGTGCCAGTAGTTACCAGGGTGGCAATTCACCCCTCCACTTT
.	TRBV4-3	15	.	TRBJ1-4	CASSQDRATNEKLFF	TGCGCCAGCAGCCAAGACAGGGCAACTAATGAAAAACTGTTTTTT
.	TRBV5-4	17	TRBD2	TRBJ2-5	CASSLYRLAGVQETQYF	TGTGCCAGCAGCTTGTATCGCCTAGCGGGAGTTCAAGAGACCCAGTACTTC
many	TRBV11-2	14	.	TRBJ1-2	CASSLAGGLYGYTF	TGTGCCAGCAGCTTAGCGGGGGGGCTCTATGGCTACACCTTC
.	TRBV18	15	TRBD1	TRBJ2-5	CASSPLGQGAETQYF	TGTGCCAGCTCACCGCTGGGACAGGGGGCAGAGACCCAGTACTTC
.	TRBV7-9	13	.	TRBJ2-3	CASSADSADTQYF	TGTGCCAGCAGCGCCGACAGTGCAGATACGCAGTATTTT
.	TRBV7-2	13	.	TRBJ2-7	CASSFGGPYEQYF	TGTGCCAGCAGCTTCGGGGGACCCTACGAGCAGTACTTC
.	TRBV18	15	.	TRBJ2-7	CASSPPRGSRYEQYF	TGTGCCAGCTCACCACCCCGGGGGAGTCGGTACGAGCAGTACTTC
.	TRBV7-9	16	.	TRBJ1-4	CASSPIDGPTNEKLFF	TGTGCCAGCAGCCCTATCGACGGACCAACTAATGAAAAACTGTTTTTT